This entry is about one T cell receptor beta chain. The target antigen is unknown. Read coverage stops 3 residues before the CDR3 terminus; the germline J gene supplies the remainder. Produced via immunoSEQ multiplex PCR; TCRdb's table is partial and in-frame only. There are over 25,000 clones in the sample, none observed a single time. This CDR3 comprises 14 residues. With 0 bases removed from V and 1 base from J, the gap between germline ends came to 7 bases. The germline V gene encodes CDR1 SGHRS and CDR2 YFSETQ. The sample belongs to a study of T cell clonality in common variable immunodeficiency. Findings and limits, study-wide: In common variable immunodeficiency, TCR beta chains reportedly carried fewer deletions and N-nucleotide insertions. Authors noted CVID clonality's cause needs subpopulation repertoire sequencing.

The TCR sequence derives from a human donor with common variable immunodeficiency. Sequencing input: peripheral blood mononuclear cells. The chain recombines TRBV5-1 with TRBJ2-5, with a weak D call TRBD1 (5 bases). The CDR3 DNA, read in part, is TGCGCCAGCAGCTTGGCTGGGGCCCAAGAGACC. It translates to CASSLAGAQET. The full CDR3 sequence reads CASSLAGAQETQYF.